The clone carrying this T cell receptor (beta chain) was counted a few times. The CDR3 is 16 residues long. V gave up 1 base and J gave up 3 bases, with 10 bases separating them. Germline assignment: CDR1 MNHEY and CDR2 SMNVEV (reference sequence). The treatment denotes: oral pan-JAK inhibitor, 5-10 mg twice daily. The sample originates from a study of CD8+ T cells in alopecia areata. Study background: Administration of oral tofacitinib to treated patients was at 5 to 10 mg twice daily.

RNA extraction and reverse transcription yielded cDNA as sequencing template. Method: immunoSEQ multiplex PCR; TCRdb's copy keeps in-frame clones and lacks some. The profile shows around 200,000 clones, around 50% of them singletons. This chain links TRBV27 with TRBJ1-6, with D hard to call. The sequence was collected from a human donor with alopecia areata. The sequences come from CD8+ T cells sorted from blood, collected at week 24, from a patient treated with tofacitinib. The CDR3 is CASSLWQSNYNSPLHF. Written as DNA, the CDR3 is TGTGCCAGCAGTTTATGGCAGTCGAACTATAATTCACCCCTCCACTTT.